Listed below are T cell receptor beta chains from one sample, sequenced in a study of shared clonotypes between healthy human individuals. TCRdb's table, derived via immunoSEQ multiplex PCR, lists solely in-frame clones and lacks some. The sample includes more than 2,000,000 clones, over 85% of them seen just once. The sample comprised naive CD4+ T cells from PBMCs. The receptors were sampled from a man between 18 and 35 years old in good health. Some clones in this sample may be carry-over from other donors' samples. The CDR3 runs from the conserved cysteine through the conserved F or W. A D gene is named only where the DNA matches it firmly. Clone size is shown for a subset of rows, as once, few, many or a class of expanded clone.

cdr3_aa: CASSEAPSYYGYTF
cdr3_nt: TGTGCCAGCAGTGAAGCGCCCAGCTACTATGGCTACACCTTC
clone_size: -
d_call: -
j_call: TRBJ1-2
v_call: TRBV2

cdr3_aa: CASSLKGTYGYTF
cdr3_nt: TGTGCCAGCAGTTTAAAGGGGACCTATGGCTACACCTTC
clone_size: -
d_call: -
j_call: TRBJ1-2
v_call: TRBV27

cdr3_aa: CAIKRGGENTEAFF
cdr3_nt: TGTGCCATCAAGAGGGGGGGAGAGAACACTGAAGCTTTCTTT
clone_size: -
d_call: -
j_call: TRBJ1-1
v_call: TRBV10-3

cdr3_aa: CASSQVYRGSLGYTF
cdr3_nt: TGCGCCAGCAGCCAAGTATACCGGGGCTCCCTGGGCTACACCTTC
clone_size: -
d_call: -
j_call: TRBJ1-2
v_call: TRBV4-3

cdr3_aa: CASSRPSGIEDTQYF
cdr3_nt: TGTGCCAGCTCACGTCCTAGCGGGATAGAGGATACGCAGTATTTT
clone_size: -
d_call: TRBD2
j_call: TRBJ2-3
v_call: TRBV18

cdr3_aa: CASSRGSGNGEKLFF
cdr3_nt: TGTGCCAGCAGCCGAGGATCGGGGAATGGTGAAAAACTGTTTTTT
clone_size: -
d_call: -
j_call: TRBJ1-4
v_call: TRBV4-2

cdr3_aa: CASSYGQGSTDTQYF
cdr3_nt: TGTGCCAGCAGTTACGGCCAGGGTAGCACAGATACGCAGTATTTT
clone_size: -
d_call: -
j_call: TRBJ2-3
v_call: TRBV6-5

cdr3_aa: CASSPYSGANVLTF
cdr3_nt: TGTGCCAGCAGCCCATACTCTGGGGCCAACGTCCTGACTTTC
clone_size: -
d_call: -
j_call: TRBJ2-6
v_call: TRBV5-4

cdr3_aa: CASSQVPYF
cdr3_nt: TGTGCCAGCAGCCAAGTCCCGTACTTC
clone_size: -
d_call: -
j_call: TRBJ2-7
v_call: TRBV3-1/TRBV3-2

cdr3_aa: CASSEEALGHGYTF
cdr3_nt: TGTGCCAGCAGTGAAGAGGCCCTGGGTCATGGCTACACCTTC
clone_size: once
d_call: -
j_call: TRBJ1-2
v_call: TRBV2

cdr3_aa: CASSTSGRAYNEQFF
cdr3_nt: TGTGCCAGCAGCACGAGCGGGAGGGCCTACAATGAGCAGTTCTTC
clone_size: -
d_call: TRBD2
j_call: TRBJ2-1
v_call: TRBV28

cdr3_aa: CASSYSKTGNTEAFF
cdr3_nt: TGTGCCAGCAGTTACTCGAAGACAGGGAACACTGAAGCTTTCTTT
clone_size: -
d_call: -
j_call: TRBJ1-1
v_call: TRBV6-5

cdr3_aa: CASSLGTGFQETQYF
cdr3_nt: TGCGCCAGCAGCTTGGGAACAGGGTTCCAAGAGACCCAGTACTTC
clone_size: -
d_call: -
j_call: TRBJ2-5
v_call: TRBV5-1

cdr3_aa: CASSGTSGSYNEQFF
cdr3_nt: TGCGCCAGCAGTGGGACTAGCGGCTCCTACAATGAGCAGTTCTTC
clone_size: -
d_call: TRBD2
j_call: TRBJ2-1
v_call: TRBV10-1

cdr3_aa: CASSLLQANTEAFF
cdr3_nt: TGTGCCAGCAGCTTGCTACAGGCGAACACTGAAGCTTTCTTT
clone_size: -
d_call: -
j_call: TRBJ1-1
v_call: TRBV5-4

cdr3_aa: CASSRWSRTSNNEQFF
cdr3_nt: TGTGCCAGCAGCCGATGGTCTAGGACTAGCAACAATGAGCAGTTCTTC
clone_size: -
d_call: TRBD2
j_call: TRBJ2-1
v_call: TRBV7-3

cdr3_aa: CASSQDAPRGGSNQPQHF
cdr3_nt: TGCGCCAGCAGCCAAGACGCACCGAGGGGAGGGAGCAATCAGCCCCAGCATTTT
clone_size: -
d_call: -
j_call: TRBJ1-5
v_call: TRBV4-3

cdr3_aa: CASSPTGRSYEQYF
cdr3_nt: TGTGCCAGCAGTCCGACAGGGCGGTCCTACGAGCAGTACTTC
clone_size: -
d_call: TRBD1
j_call: TRBJ2-7
v_call: TRBV28

cdr3_aa: CSARGPEQFF
cdr3_nt: TGCAGTGCTAGAGGACCTGAGCAGTTCTTC
clone_size: -
d_call: -
j_call: TRBJ2-1
v_call: TRBV20-1

cdr3_aa: CAWSIVLYEQFF
cdr3_nt: TGTGCCTGGAGTATTGTGTTGTATGAGCAGTTCTTC
clone_size: -
d_call: -
j_call: TRBJ2-1
v_call: TRBV30

cdr3_aa: CASPQLAGLTGELFF
cdr3_nt: TGTGCCAGTCCCCAACTAGCGGGACTCACCGGGGAGCTGTTTTTT
clone_size: -
d_call: TRBD2
j_call: TRBJ2-2
v_call: TRBV7-9

cdr3_aa: CASSYAGSNTEAFF
cdr3_nt: TGTGCCAGCAGCTACGCAGGTTCAAACACTGAAGCTTTCTTT
clone_size: -
d_call: -
j_call: TRBJ1-1
v_call: TRBV7-3

cdr3_aa: CASSALPGNDGELFF
cdr3_nt: TGTGCCAGCAGCGCACTCCCAGGGAATGACGGGGAGCTGTTTTTT
clone_size: -
d_call: -
j_call: TRBJ2-2
v_call: TRBV6-4

cdr3_aa: CASSPTPRTSGNYEQYF
cdr3_nt: TGTGCCAGCAGTCCCACACCCCGGACTAGCGGGAACTACGAGCAGTACTTC
clone_size: -
d_call: TRBD2
j_call: TRBJ2-7
v_call: TRBV27

cdr3_aa: CASSRTTSGFSYEQYF
cdr3_nt: TGTGCCAGCAGCCGGACGACTAGCGGATTCTCCTACGAGCAGTACTTC
clone_size: -
d_call: TRBD2
j_call: TRBJ2-7
v_call: TRBV9

cdr3_aa: CATLKGVNEKLFF
cdr3_nt: TGTGCCACCCTCAAGGGGGTTAATGAAAAACTGTTTTTT
clone_size: -
d_call: -
j_call: TRBJ1-4
v_call: TRBV28

cdr3_aa: CASSRSRLAGLKLSSYEQYF
cdr3_nt: TGTGCCAGCAGCCGGTCTCGACTAGCGGGCCTTAAATTAAGCTCCTACGAGCAGTACTTC
clone_size: once
d_call: TRBD2
j_call: TRBJ2-7
v_call: TRBV4-2

cdr3_aa: CAWAPWRSGNTIYF
cdr3_nt: TGTGCCTGGGCCCCCTGGCGGTCTGGAAACACCATATATTTT
clone_size: once
d_call: -
j_call: TRBJ1-3
v_call: TRBV30

cdr3_aa: CASRDTGNTEAFF
cdr3_nt: TGTGCCAGCAGAGACACAGGGAACACTGAAGCTTTCTTT
clone_size: few
d_call: -
j_call: TRBJ1-1
v_call: TRBV25-1

cdr3_aa: CATSGTGTFYEQYF
cdr3_nt: TGTGCCACCAGCGGGACAGGCACCTTCTACGAGCAGTACTTC
clone_size: -
d_call: TRBD1
j_call: TRBJ2-7
v_call: TRBV15

cdr3_aa: CASSLASGSRYEQYF
cdr3_nt: TGTGCCAGCAGCTTGGCTAGCGGGAGTAGATACGAGCAGTACTTC
clone_size: -
d_call: TRBD2
j_call: TRBJ2-7
v_call: TRBV5-4

cdr3_aa: CASTTRAGVNTEAFF
cdr3_nt: TGTGCCAGTACCACTCGTGCGGGTGTGAACACTGAAGCTTTCTTT
clone_size: -
d_call: -
j_call: TRBJ1-1
v_call: TRBV19

cdr3_aa: CASSLAGGPNNEQFF
cdr3_nt: TGTGCCAGCAGTCTAGCGGGAGGGCCGAACAATGAGCAGTTCTTC
clone_size: -
d_call: TRBD2
j_call: TRBJ2-1
v_call: TRBV28

cdr3_aa: CSVAGPPSEQYF
cdr3_nt: TGCAGCGTTGCGGGACCTCCTAGCGAGCAGTACTTC
clone_size: -
d_call: -
j_call: TRBJ2-7
v_call: TRBV29-1

cdr3_aa: CAISDAGTVNEKLFF
cdr3_nt: TGTGCCATCAGCGACGCCGGGACAGTTAATGAAAAACTGTTTTTT
clone_size: -
d_call: TRBD1
j_call: TRBJ1-4
v_call: TRBV10-3